This T cell receptor (beta chain) originates from a study of OX40 agonist ivuxolimab in advanced cancers. Study-level background: Partial responses were achieved by three patients, of whom one had hepatocellular carcinoma and two had cutaneous melanoma. Study-wide points: At 0.1 to 3.0 mg/kg and by week 6, clonal expansion occurred in CD4+ and CD8+ blood T cells.

Sequenced by immunoSEQ multiplex PCR; TCRdb stores in-frame clones only, minus some. The sample has tens of thousands of clones, around four fifths seen once. CDR1 SGHNT and CDR2 YENEEA come from the germline V gene. Trimming took off 0 bases at V and 13 bases at J, with 24 bases between the two ends. The CDR3 extends over 16 amino acids. Baseline was the first blood sampling point, followed by cycle 4 day 1 and cycle 7 day 1. Points on this clone: What it binds is unknown.

The sequence was collected from an adult with an advanced solid tumor such as melanoma, head and neck, liver or kidney cancer. Sequenced material: CD4+ or CD8+ T cells sorted from blood, taken in a trial of the OX40 agonist ivuxolimab. The V gene is TRBV11-3, the J gene TRBJ1-1; D is perhaps TRBD1 (5 bases). This CDR3 is CASSLDLSFEGRGGFF. In DNA form, the CDR3 reads TGTGCCAGCAGCTTAGATCTAAGTTTCGAGGGGCGCGGAGGTTTCTTT.